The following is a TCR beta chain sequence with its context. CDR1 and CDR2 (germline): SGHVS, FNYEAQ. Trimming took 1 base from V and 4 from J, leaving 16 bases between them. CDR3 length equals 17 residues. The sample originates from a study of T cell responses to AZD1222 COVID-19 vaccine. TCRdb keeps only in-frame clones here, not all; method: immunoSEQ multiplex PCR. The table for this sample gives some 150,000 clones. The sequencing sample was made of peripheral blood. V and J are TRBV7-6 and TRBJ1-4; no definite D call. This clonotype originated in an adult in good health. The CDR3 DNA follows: TGTGCCAGCAGCTTAGTCCCCGCGGGGTTCGGTAATGAAAAACTGTTTTTT. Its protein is CASSLVPAGFGNEKLFF.